A selection of T cell receptor beta chains follows, all from one sample in a study of shared clonotypes between healthy human individuals. Method: immunoSEQ multiplex PCR; TCRdb's copy keeps in-frame clones and lacks some. The table lists fewer than 700,000 clones, around 95% of them singletons. The sample was naive CD8+ T cells sorted from blood. The receptor source for this set is a woman aged 25 to 39 in good health. Each CDR3 is given with its conserved first and last residue. D genes are given only for firm matches. Clone sizes are given selectively: once, few, many, or a class where the clone is expanded.

V	size	D	J	CDR3	DNA
TRBV7-8	NA	TRBD1	TRBJ2-5	CASSLAGTGASTKQYF	TGTGCCAGCAGCTTAGCCGGGACAGGGGCTTCTACGAAGCAGTACTTC
TRBV6-1	NA	NA	TRBJ2-7	CASSEGQVPYEQYF	TGTGCCAGCAGTGAAGGACAGGTACCCTACGAGCAGTACTTC
TRBV6-1	NA	NA	TRBJ2-1	CAISRQSSYNEQFF	TGTGCCATCTCGAGGCAGAGCTCCTACAATGAGCAGTTCTTC
TRBV30	NA	TRBD1	TRBJ2-7	CAWREGGAGLEQYF	TGTGCCTGGAGGGAAGGGGGCGCAGGTCTCGAGCAGTACTTC
TRBV27	NA	NA	TRBJ2-3	CASSLGNTDTQYF	TGTGCTTCATCGCTAGGAAACACAGATACGCAGTATTTT
TRBV29-1	NA	TRBD2	TRBJ2-1	CSVAGDYNEQFF	TGCAGCGTAGCGGGGGATTACAATGAGCAGTTCTTC
TRBV4-1	NA	NA	TRBJ2-3	CASSQVVPQKTDTQYF	TGCGCCAGCAGCCAAGTCGTGCCCCAGAAGACAGATACGCAGTATTTT
TRBV27	NA	TRBD2	TRBJ2-1	CASSLSSGDLSYNEQFF	TGTGCCAGCAGTTTGTCTAGCGGAGACCTCTCCTACAATGAGCAGTTCTTC
TRBV19	once	TRBD1	TRBJ2-7	CASSPGQGAYEQYF	TGTGCCAGTAGTCCGGGACAGGGGGCTTACGAGCAGTACTTC
TRBV6-4	NA	TRBD1	TRBJ2-7	CASRGTGSVYEQYF	TGTGCCAGCAGGGGGACAGGCTCCGTCTACGAGCAGTACTTC
TRBV6-6	NA	NA	TRBJ2-5	CASSNQVEETQYF	TGTGCCAGCAGTAATCAGGTGGAAGAGACCCAGTACTTC
TRBV18	NA	TRBD1	TRBJ1-1	CASSADREDTEAFF	TGTGCCAGCTCAGCCGACAGGGAGGACACTGAAGCTTTCTTT
TRBV28	NA	TRBD1	TRBJ2-7	CASSLGVPSTGATYEQYF	TGTGCCAGCAGCTTAGGTGTGCCCTCGACAGGGGCCACCTACGAGCAGTACTTC
TRBV5-1	NA	NA	TRBJ1-1	CASSFGREGDTEAFF	TGCGCCAGCAGCTTCGGGAGGGAGGGAGACACTGAAGCTTTCTTT
TRBV19	once	TRBD2	TRBJ2-7	CASSSTSGEAYEQYF	TGTGCCAGTAGCTCGACTAGCGGGGAAGCCTACGAGCAGTACTTC
TRBV19	NA	NA	TRBJ2-7	CASSPPDRLSEQYF	TGTGCCAGTAGCCCTCCCGACCGTTTGTCCGAGCAGTACTTC
TRBV27	NA	NA	TRBJ2-7	CASSLDSRAVEQYF	TGTGCCAGCAGTTTAGACTCCCGGGCTGTCGAGCAGTACTTC
TRBV14	NA	TRBD2	TRBJ2-2	CASSQVASGKTGELFF	TGTGCCAGCAGCCAAGTTGCTAGCGGGAAGACCGGGGAGCTGTTTTTT
TRBV18	once	TRBD2	TRBJ2-1	CASSPGTSIYDEQFF	TGTGCCAGCTCACCAGGGACTAGCATATACGATGAGCAGTTCTTC
TRBV5-1	NA	NA	TRBJ1-4	CASSSSVLRDEKLFF	TGCGCCAGCAGCTCGTCAGTGCTTCGGGATGAAAAACTGTTTTTT
TRBV19	NA	TRBD1	TRBJ1-4	CASSGDYRGKLFF	TGTGCCAGTAGTGGGGACTACAGGGGGAAACTGTTTTTT
TRBV2	NA	NA	TRBJ2-7	CASLGLASYEQYF	TGTGCCAGCTTAGGTCTCGCCTCCTACGAGCAGTACTTC
TRBV6-6	NA	NA	TRBJ1-1	CASSYSLGVNTEAFF	TGTGCCAGCAGTTACTCATTGGGGGTGAACACTGAAGCTTTCTTT
TRBV7-8	NA	TRBD2	TRBJ2-7	CASSYRLAGGYEQYF	TGTGCCAGCAGCTATAGACTAGCGGGAGGTTACGAGCAGTACTTC
TRBV5-6	NA	TRBD2	TRBJ2-7	CASSSGLAFHVQYF	TGTGCCAGCAGTTCGGGACTAGCTTTTCACGTGCAGTACTTC
TRBV7-8	NA	TRBD1	TRBJ2-2	CASSTSGTGGNTGELFF	TGTGCCAGCAGCACTTCCGGGACAGGGGGTAACACCGGGGAGCTGTTTTTT
TRBV10-2	once	NA	TRBJ2-7	CASSEYPSYEQYF	TGCGCCAGCAGTGAGTACCCCTCCTACGAGCAGTACTTC